This record looks at one T cell receptor beta chain sequence and its context. Its antigen remains undetermined. The cohort was made up of approximately 670 healthy bone marrow donors. Cohort members were all nominally healthy when sampled, although unrecorded immune exposures were likely present. The donor was CMV seropositive and belonged to the group of about 290 seropositive cohort members. A peripheral blood sample was provided by each donor, and peripheral blood mononuclear cells were used for TCR beta sequencing. The Qiagen DNeasy Blood Extraction Kit was used to extract genomic DNA from the blood cell samples. Preparation of the library involved the immunoSEQ multiplex PCR assay. The multiplex PCR relied on a mix of 60 forward primers for TCR Vbeta segments and 13 reverse primers for TCR Jbeta segments. A multiplex PCR assay on genomic DNA amplified the CDR3 region of rearranged TCR beta genes. On the Illumina HiSeq System, the amplified TCR beta libraries were sequenced as 87-base-pair reads. In the original analysis: A later analysis tallied 75 million to 85 million unique TCR beta chains across the 700 or so repertoires, and approximately 9.9 million of those chains were shared by two or more donors. To remove PCR and sequencing errors, raw reads were error-corrected and collapsed into unique sequences using a nearest-neighbor algorithm that merged closely related sequences. Alignment of CDR3 sequences to IMGT reference sequences was used to assign V, D and J gene segments. For a sequence to be retained, a match of at least six nucleotides to both a V gene segment and a J gene segment was required. A rearrangement was called productive if the CDR3 had no stop codons and remained in frame with V and J, and every other rearrangement was called non-productive. Following IMGT convention, CDR3 was defined as the stretch from the second conserved V-encoded cysteine to the conserved J-encoded phenylalanine. The earlier analysis of approximately 590 of the donors excluded any sequence lacking an unambiguous match to a single V gene segment. An earlier analysis of fewer than 650 of the donors classified V segments as functional when productive rearrangements were above 56.7% and as segregating when the standard deviation between donors was above 5%. A statistical classification framework was built for diagnosing cytomegalovirus status from the catalog of TCR beta chain sequences. V and J gene assignment, in a later analysis, came from comparing TCR nucleotide sequences with IMGT/GENE-DB human TR gene sequences. In a later analysis, CDR3 sequences and most-parsimonious VDJ recombination scenarios were assigned using the TCRdist pipeline. In a later analysis, every TCR beta chain was defined by the combination of its CDR3 amino acid sequence and its V-gene family, and reads without a unique V-gene family were dropped. In a later analysis, some 600 highly shared, low-generation-probability nucleotide sequences were removed to address suspected cross-contamination and a sequencing artifact. In a later analysis, a clonal expansion index was calculated for each public chain from normalized within-repertoire ranks of inferred template counts. Generation probabilities in a later analysis came from a VDJ recombination model fitted to out-of-frame rearrangements, and those results were checked against IGoR. Hypergeometric tests were used in a later analysis to score TCR-TCR, TCR-HLA and TCR-CMV co-occurrence, with a repertoire-size bias correction applied to the TCR pairs. To estimate false discovery rates, a later analysis permuted the HLA or CMV assignments 20 times. A later analysis grouped co-occurring TCRs with DBSCAN, adding TCRdist sequence similarity when clustering within HLA-allele-positive subsets. Repertoires with fewer than 30,000 or more than 120,000 public chains were left out of co-occurrence clustering, as were several repertoires with anomalous nucleotide sharing. The source is immuneACCESS, and TCRdb retained only in-frame sequences with V and J called. Part of the clones is not carried over; for the studies checked, unresolved V genes explain less than half of this, and the remainder is unexplained. V, J and clone size are taken as reported in that table, and D and trimming were inferred from the DNA itself. The sample's table covers about 49,000 clones. The ten largest clones take up 9.5% to 15% of the sample.

V and J are trimmed by 5 bases and 2 bases, and the gene matches miss 2 bases of the junction. From cysteine to phenylalanine, the CDR3 is 13 amino acids long. Just CDR3 DNA is preserved here, 39 bases in frame from base 1. CDR1 and CDR2 were assigned from the germline V gene (reference sequence) as MNHEY and SMNVEV. These data are taken from a study of cytomegalovirus exposure and HLA in healthy donors (dated 2017 in TCRdb). Regarding the complete study: In an earlier analysis of 587 of the donors, 276 Gb of sequence data and roughly 100 million unique TCR beta sequences from about 190 million T cells were reported. An early release that covered some 630 HLA-typed donors contained approximately 320 gigabases of sequencing data and 70 million to 100 million unique TCR sequences. Class I and class II HLA loci were covered by the typing at four-digit resolution. Every discovery cohort repertoire had been produced on one sequencing platform. Across around 400 genotyped donors of the cohort, an average of about 240,000 unique TCR beta nucleotide sequences per donor were sequenced, and approximately 17% of those sequences were non-productive. Five DR-DQ haplotypes were handled as single units for association and clustering, since linkage in the cohort was strong. Donor age, sex, ethnicity and CMV serostatus were collected together with the repertoire data. Among the roughly 400 genotyped donors, approximately 81% belonged to the genetic ancestry cluster associated with self-reported Caucasian donors. The number of typed donors differed by locus: about 620-630 for A, B, C, DRB1 and DQB1; 522 for DQA1; about 600 for DPA1; and roughly 470 for DPB1. The aim of the study was to test whether cataloging public T cell receptors could identify signatures of past pathogen exposure. To predict cytomegalovirus infection status, the study brought together high-throughput TCR immunosequencing, statistical association of individual TCRs with disease status, and machine learning. The study used immunosequencing to profile the T cell repertoires of approximately 630 subjects and linked those repertoires to cytomegalovirus serostatus. A separate validation cohort of 90 to 150 different subjects was used in addition to the roughly 620-subject first cohort. A later genetic analysis used genome-wide SNP genotypes for about 60% of the roughly 700 donors, treating that subset as a discovery cohort. A later analysis re-analyzed previously published TCR beta repertoires from about 600 donors and added high-resolution HLA genotyping to study TCR occurrence patterns. The later analysis used no new phenotypic data to find candidate immune exposures, relying instead on TCR beta sequences and their occurrence across donors. An earlier analysis of several hundred of the donors used high-throughput TCR beta sequencing to judge whether each TCR beta V gene segment behaved as functional or pseudogenic. What the study reported, not specific to this receptor: The sequencing pipeline was judged likely to have produced a cluster of highly shared sequence variants as a technical artifact. An association between a missense DCLRE1C variant and V-gene and J-gene trimming of TCR beta chains was found in a later genetic analysis and replicated in an independent cohort. In a later analysis, HLA-associated TCR beta chains were found to be more clonally expanded and to have lower generation probabilities than equally common non-associated chains. Most TCR sequences were seen in very few donors, while some public TCRs were found in many individuals. A later analysis reported that several top co-occurrence clusters appeared linked to parvovirus B19, influenza, CMV and Epstein-Barr virus. Because the 87-base-pair reads could not distinguish some IMGT-functional V segments, including TRBV6-2 and TRBV6-3, those segments were excluded. According to a later analysis, TCR association rates differed among HLA loci, with DRB1 alleles showing the most associated TCRs and HLA-C alleles showing the fewest. Only TCR beta chains were sequenced in this cohort, and the absence of alpha or paired-chain data limited detectable features. Broadly in line with IMGT annotations, most TCR beta V segments showed up in productive rearrangements about 87% or about 30% of the time in an earlier analysis of roughly 590 of the donors. The authors suggested that the approach could potentially be generalized to other disease states and immunological phenotypes. Compared with the approximately 710-donor mean, donors in an Asian-associated ancestry cluster had fewer N-insertions in productive TCRs, according to a later genetic analysis. Strong co-occurrence of HLA alleles, especially DR and DQ, made assigning TCR associations to individual alleles difficult. Cytomegalovirus status was reported to be diagnosed by the classifier with high specificity and sensitivity in both the original and validation cohorts. Because HLA typing was unavailable for some donors at each locus, only the typed subset was used in association tests. The earlier analysis of a few hundred of the donors excluded 15 to 20 rarely observed V segments, including chromosome 9 orphons, because counts were too low. A further reported finding was that TCR beta sequences accurately predicted the HLA-A and HLA-B alleles for most subjects in the first cohort. Specific HLA alleles were associated with over 15,000 TCR beta sequences at a false discovery rate of 0.05 in a later analysis. In vitro tests confirmed that a few of the cytomegalovirus-associated TCR beta chains recognize cytomegalovirus antigens. The presence/absence analyses assumed that sequencing depth was roughly uniform across donors, and that assumption may not be true. The study gave a list of 150 to 200 TCR beta chains associated with cytomegalovirus. A later analysis found that most CMV-associated TCR beta chains appeared HLA-restricted, with HLA associations seemingly driven largely by CMV exposure. The only immune exposure information available for the cohort was CMV serostatus. Linkage disequilibrium might explain the correlated functional status among segregating V segments, but an unknown experimental factor could not be ruled out.

Specimen: PBMCs. The rearrangement joined TRBV27 to TRBJ1-1, and TRBD1 aligns with 7 junction nucleotides. The sequence was collected from a man between 18 and 35 years old in good health and CMV-seropositive. The DNA sequence reads TGTGCCAGCAGTAGGGGGCGCAACACTGAAGCTTTCTTT. This sequence encodes CASSRGRNTEAFF.